These 27 T cell receptor beta chains came from one sample sequenced in a study of blood T cell repertoires in COVID-19. Method: immunoSEQ multiplex PCR; TCRdb's copy keeps in-frame clones and lacks some. The table records 55,000 to 65,000 clones, 89% of them present only once. Sequenced sample: peripheral blood. The receptors stem from a woman aged 55-69 years with COVID-19, enrolled during active disease.

J is TRBJ1-1 and V is TRBV18; 7 bases match TRBD1. The germline gives CDR1 KGHSH, CDR2 LQKENI. CDR3 length: 15 amino acids. The V gene end was trimmed by 3 bases and the J gene end by 0 bases; junction bases not matched to a gene: 4. CDR3 DNA: TGTGCCAGCTCACCGAACAGGGGTCTGAACACTGAAGCTTTCTTT. This translates into CASSPNRGLNTEAFF.

The genes are TRBV5-1 and TRBJ2-7; 9 bases are shared with TRBD2. After removal of 1 base from V and 6 bases from J, the junction contained 5 bases not matched to a gene. This CDR3 has 14 amino acids. Germline CDR1 reads SGHRS; CDR2 reads YFSETQ. The CDR3 loop is CASSLLAGAGEQYF. CDR3 coding DNA: TGCGCCAGCAGCTTGTTAGCGGGAGCAGGCGAGCAGTACTTC.

This clone appeared a few times. The chain uses TRBV20-1 and TRBJ1-5, with no clear D. Germline V gene data show CDR1 as DFQATT and CDR2 as SNEGSKA (reference sequence). CDR3 length: 15 residues. Between the trimmed V and J ends, which lost 3 bases and 1 base, there was a span of 13 bases. CDR3 in DNA: TGCAGTGCTAGTCTAACGGAGTGGAGCAATCAGCCCCAGCATTTT. It is translated as CSASLTEWSNQPQHF.

The V and J genes are TRBV6-2 or TRBV6-3 and TRBJ1-1; D uncertain. Germline loops: CDR1 MNHEY, CDR2 SVGEGT. The CDR3 is 15 amino acids. The V end lost 4 bases, the J end lost 4 bases, and 16 bases lay between the germline ends. The CDR3 sequence: CASSSPHSGSTEAFF. CDR3 DNA: TGTGCCAGCAGTTCACCCCACTCGGGGAGCACTGAAGCTTTCTTT.

J is TRBJ2-1 and V is TRBV9, with D uncertain. This CDR3 has 14 amino acids. Germline CDR1 is SGDLS and CDR2 is YYNGEE. Trimming pared 1 base from V and 4 bases from J, leaving 9 bases between. This chain's CDR3 is CASSVYELYNEQFF. CDR3 DNA: TGTGCCAGCAGCGTATACGAGTTATACAATGAGCAGTTCTTC.

This clone was counted a single time. The chain links TRBV27 to TRBJ2-7, with a possible D match to TRBD1 (6 bases). Trimming took off 2 bases at V and 6 bases at J, with 11 bases between the two ends. Germline CDR1 and CDR2: MNHEY and SMNVEV (reference sequence). This CDR3 is 13 amino acids long. CDR3 DNA: TGTGCCAGCAGTTTAAACAGGGTTGGCGAGCAGTACTTC. Its translation: CASSLNRVGEQYF.

This chain uses TRBV28 with TRBJ2-3; D not certain. Germline CDR1 MDHEN, CDR2 SYDVKM. V was clipped by 8 bases and J by 11 bases, with 14 bases between them. The CDR3 is 11 residues long. The CDR3: CASLESSGQYF. CDR3 nucleotide sequence: TGTGCCAGCCTGGAGAGTTCGGGGCAGTATTTT. The full variable domain, with the rest looked up from reference TRBV28 and TRBJ2-3, is DVKVTQSSRYLVKRTGEKVFLECVQDMDHENMFWYRQDPGLGLRLIYFSYDVKMKEKGDIPEGYSVSREKKERFSLILESASTNQTSMYLCASLESSGQYFGPGTRLTVL.

The rearrangement links TRBV19 to TRBJ2-2; TRBD2 agrees at 12 bases. There are 18 residues in the CDR3. Trimming removed 7 bases from V and 7 bases from J; junction bases left unmatched: 16. Germline assignment: CDR1 LNHDA and CDR2 SQIVND (reference sequence). The CDR3 DNA reads TGTGCCAGTACCCCTTATCCCCTGACTAGCGGGAGAGGCGGGGAGCTGTTTTTT. The encoded protein is CASTPYPLTSGRGGELFF.

V usage is TRBV29-1 and J usage is TRBJ2-1, with 11 bases fitting TRBD2. The trim removed 4 bases at V and 12 bases at J, leaving 11 bases unmatched. Germline V CDR1 and CDR2: SQVTM, ANQGSEA. The CDR3 covers 14 residues. The CDR3 bases are TGCAGCGTTGCAAGTCAAACCGGACTAGCGGGGCAGTTCTTC. It yields the protein CSVASQTGLAGQFF.

The V and J genes are TRBV2 and TRBJ1-5; weak D call: TRBD1 (5 bases). CDR1 and CDR2 from the germline V gene are SNHLY and FYNNEI. Trimming took 10 bases from V and 6 from J, leaving 19 bases between them. This CDR3 region has 14 residues. In DNA form, the CDR3 reads TGTGCCACCACACGTGGGCAGGGAGGTCAGCCCCAGCATTTT. It yields the protein CATTRGQGGQPQHF.

The V and J genes are TRBV15 and TRBJ2-1; D perhaps matches TRBD1 (6 bases). V was shortened by 0 bases and J by 10 bases, with 13 bases between the two germline ends. The germline gives CDR1 LNHNV, CDR2 YYDKDF (reference sequence). CDR3 size: 14 residues. CDR3 nucleotides: TGTGCCACCAGCAGAGATCCCGGCGACAGGGAGCAGTTCTTC. It codes for CATSRDPGDREQFF.

This sequence joins TRBV11-3 and TRBJ2-4; TRBD1 matches at 7 bases. The CDR3 runs to 14 residues. Germline V gene sequence: CDR1 SGHNT, CDR2 YENEEA. Germline trimming cut 4 bases from V and 5 bases from J; bases unmatched to any gene: 5. This chain's CDR3 is CASSSGGRQNIQYF. In DNA, the CDR3 is TGTGCCAGCAGCTCAGGGGGTAGGCAAAACATTCAGTACTTC.

The rearrangement links TRBV19 to TRBJ1-4, with D uncertain. V was pared by 1 base and J by 8 bases, with 17 bases between. This CDR3 has 16 residues. Looked up from germline, CDR1 is LNHDA and CDR2 is SQIVND (reference sequence). This CDR3 reads CASSIGNAGPSEKLFF. In DNA, the CDR3 is TGTGCCAGTAGTATAGGGAACGCTGGCCCTAGCGAAAAACTGTTTTTT. Looking up the rest from reference TRBV19 and TRBJ1-4 gives the full variable domain: DGGITQSPKYLFRKEGQNVTLSCEQNLNHDAMYWYRQDPGQGLRLIYYSQIVNDFQKGDIAEGYSVSREKKESFPLTVTSAQKNPTAFYLCASSIGNAGPSEKLFFGSGTQLSVL.

The rearrangement joins TRBV29-1 to TRBJ1-3; D call uncertain. The CDR3 is made up of 15 amino acids. Germline V CDR1 and CDR2: SQVTM, ANQGSEA. V gave up 4 bases and J gave up 0 bases, with 13 bases separating them. CDR3 residues: CSVVPEGTSGNTIYF. As DNA, the CDR3 is TGCAGCGTTGTCCCAGAGGGCACCTCTGGAAACACCATATATTTT.

The rearrangement links TRBV4-3 to TRBJ2-2, with D perhaps TRBD2 (5 bases). CDR1 and CDR2 (germline): LGHNA, YSLEER. The CDR3 totals 16 residues. Trimming cost V 4 bases and J 2 bases, with 14 bases left between them. Here the CDR3 DNA reads TGCGCCAGCAGCCGCGATCAGGACTTTAACACCGGGGAGCTGTTTTTT. This codes for CASSRDQDFNTGELFF.

The gene calls are TRBV30 and TRBJ1-4, with 7 bases aligning to TRBD1. The CDR3 extends over 15 amino acids. V was clipped by 2 bases and J by 4 bases; unmatched bases: 7. Looked up from germline, CDR1 is GTSNPN and CDR2 is SVGIG (reference sequence). The CDR3 spells CAWSPQGGLNEKLFF. CDR3 nucleotides: TGTGCCTGGAGTCCTCAGGGGGGACTTAATGAAAAACTGTTTTTT.

The rearrangement uses TRBV6-5 and TRBJ1-1; maybe TRBD1 (6 bases). V was trimmed by 2 bases and J by 0 bases, leaving 10 bases between them. CDR1 MNHEY and CDR2 SVGAGI come from the germline V gene. The CDR3 is 15 amino acids. The CDR3 sequence: CASSYTDSLNTEAFF. CDR3 in DNA: TGTGCCAGCAGTTACACGGACAGCCTGAACACTGAAGCTTTCTTT.

The rearrangement links TRBV2 to TRBJ2-7; D perhaps matches TRBD1 (6 bases). Germline assignment: CDR1 SNHLY and CDR2 FYNNEI. This CDR3 has 12 residues. Trimming shortened V by 7 bases and J by 3 bases, and 10 bases separated the two germline ends. The CDR3 coding sequence is TGTGCCAGCAACGACAGGAACTACGAGCAGTACTTC. It specifies CASNDRNYEQYF.

V gene TRBV6-5 combines with J gene TRBJ2-5; D remains unclear. This CDR3 has 13 amino acids. V lost 6 bases, J lost 1 base, and 9 bases lay in between. CDR1 and CDR2 (germline): MNHEY, SVGAGI. The CDR3 DNA reads as TGTGCCAGCAGCTGGGCCGTCCAAGAGACCCAGTACTTC. As protein: CASSWAVQETQYF.

V gene TRBV7-9 combines with J gene TRBJ2-2, with TRBD2 matching over 8 bases. V shed 10 bases and J 0 bases; nucleotides not matched to a gene: 7. Germline CDR1 and CDR2: SEHNR and FQNEAQ (reference sequence). The CDR3 extends over 15 amino acids. Here the CDR3 reads CAIQGGGSNTGELFF. CDR3 DNA: TGTGCCATCCAAGGCGGGGGGTCGAACACCGGGGAGCTGTTTTTT.

V is TRBV11-3 and J is TRBJ2-3; D is possibly TRBD2 (6 bases). The germline V and J ends were trimmed by 1 base and 3 bases, with 11 bases remaining between them. The CDR3 runs to 15 residues. Germline-derived CDR1 and CDR2 are SGHNT and YENEEA. Here the CDR3 reads CASSLGNRETDTQYF. The CDR3, as DNA: TGTGCCAGCAGCTTAGGAAATCGGGAGACAGATACGCAGTATTTT.

The J gene is TRBJ2-3, the V gene TRBV2; 9 bases are a match to TRBD1. The germline V gene has CDR1 SNHLY and CDR2 FYNNEI. With 4 bases clipped from V and 6 bases from J, the junction kept 14 bases outside the gene matches. The CDR3 runs 17 residues. CDR3 amino acids: CASSGFRGTGRMDTQYF. CDR3 DNA: TGTGCCAGCAGTGGATTTCGAGGGACAGGGAGGATGGATACGCAGTATTTT.

Concerning this clone: The sample contains more than one DNA sequence encoding this CDR3. This chain connects TRBV5-1 to TRBJ1-1; TRBD1 matches 7 bases. CDR1 and CDR2 from the germline V gene are SGHRS and YFSETQ. The CDR3 consists of 16 residues. V lost 4 bases, J lost 3 bases, and 12 bases stayed unmatched. The DNA of the CDR3 is TGCGCCAGCAGCCTGGGCTCAGGGGGAGTCGACACTGAAGCTTTCTTT. It yields the protein CASSLGSGGVDTEAFF.

The chain carries TRBV28 and TRBJ1-6, with D possibly being TRBD1 (5 bases). The V gene's germline CDR1 is MDHEN and CDR2 SYDVKM. The CDR3 sequence is 14 residues long. V lost 2 bases and J 5 bases, leaving 7 bases between the germline ends. CDR3 nucleotides: TGTGCCAGCAGTTTAATCAGGGATAATTCACCCCTCCACTTT. It codes for CASSLIRDNSPLHF.

The chain combines TRBV6-5 with TRBJ1-1; D is perhaps TRBD1 (6 bases). The germline CDR1 and CDR2 sequences are MNHEY and SVGAGI. V shed 6 bases and J shed 5 bases, with 19 bases lying between them. This CDR3 is 15 amino acids long. CDR3: CASSYAPGAGTEAFF. In DNA form, the CDR3 reads TGTGCCAGCAGCTACGCCCCAGGGGCCGGGACTGAAGCTTTCTTT.

This chain uses TRBV29-1 with TRBJ1-1, with D tentatively TRBD1 (6 bases). Looked up from germline, CDR1 is SQVTM and CDR2 is ANQGSEA. V was trimmed by 6 bases and J by 5 bases, leaving 13 bases between them. CDR3 length: 12 residues. The CDR3, as DNA: TGCAGCGTCGACACAGGGCTAACTGAAGCTTTCTTT. Its translation is CSVDTGLTEAFF.

The rearrangement joins TRBV6-5 to TRBJ1-6, with D perhaps matching TRBD1 (5 bases). Trimming pared 5 bases from V and 8 bases from J, leaving 13 bases between. The germline gives CDR1 MNHEY, CDR2 SVGAGI. CDR3 length: 14 amino acids. The chain's CDR3 is CASSPGTTHSPLHF. DNA for the CDR3: TGTGCCAGCAGTCCCGGGACTACACATTCACCCCTCCACTTT.